The 15 T cell receptor beta chains below come from one sample, sequenced in a study of blood T cell repertoires in COVID-19. The protocol was immunoSEQ multiplex PCR, while the TCRdb copy is restricted to in-frame clones and leaves out a portion. This sample has about 60,000 clones, with about 89% found just once. Sequencing was done on a sample of peripheral blood. Receptors originate from a human donor in a cohort sampled during active COVID-19.

The V call is TRBV4-1, the J call TRBJ1-4, with D possibly being TRBD1 (5 bases). Germline-derived CDR1 and CDR2 are MGHRA and YSYEKL. The CDR3 is made up of 16 amino acids. The V and J ends lost 3 bases and 5 bases respectively, with 16 bases between them. Here the CDR3 reads CASSHTEGALNEKLFF. DNA for the CDR3: TGCGCCAGCAGCCATACAGAAGGGGCGCTGAATGAAAAACTGTTTTTT.

The chain uses TRBV15 and TRBJ2-3; TRBD1 matches at 9 bases. J gave up 6 bases and V 0 bases, and 7 bases lay outside the gene matches. This CDR3 has 16 residues. The germline CDR1 and CDR2 sequences are LNHNV and YYDKDF (reference sequence). The CDR3 DNA sequence: TGTGCCACCAGCAGAGATTTACAGGGGGCGCAGGATACGCAGTATTTT. This translates into CATSRDLQGAQDTQYF.

The gene calls are TRBV3-1 (or the pseudogene TRBV3-2) and TRBJ2-3; 8 nucleotides match TRBD2. CDR3 length: 11 residues. CDR1 is LGHDT, CDR2 YNNKEL, per germline (reference sequence). The J segment lost 10 bases and the V segment lost 6 bases, leaving 3 bases of the junction unmatched. The DNA of the CDR3 is TGTGCCAGCAGGTACGGGGGGGCGCAGTATTTT. This gives the protein CASRYGGAQYF.

V is TRBV28 and J is TRBJ2-1, with D maybe TRBD1 (6 bases). The V gene's germline CDR1 is MDHEN and CDR2 SYDVKM. CDR3 length equals 14 residues. V lost 5 bases and J 2 bases, leaving 10 bases between the germline ends. Here the CDR3 reads CASSRQETYNEQFF. DNA for the CDR3: TGTGCCAGCAGTCGACAGGAAACCTACAATGAGCAGTTCTTC.

The chain has TRBV11-2 and TRBJ1-1, with a weak D call TRBD1 (5 bases). V shed 2 bases and J shed 0 bases, with 13 bases lying between them. The CDR3 sequence is 16 residues long. The germline V gene has CDR1 SGHAT and CDR2 FQNNGV. DNA of the CDR3: TGTGCCAGCAGCTTAAACAGGAAGATAATGAACACTGAAGCTTTCTTT. It codes for CASSLNRKIMNTEAFF.

This clone was observed a few times. The V call is TRBV6-5, the J call TRBJ2-7, with TRBD1 identical over 9 bases. The CDR3 is 13 residues long. Unmatched junction bases numbered 7, after V lost 6 bases and J lost 7 bases. CDR1 MNHEY and CDR2 SVGAGI come from the germline V gene. The CDR3 bases are TGTGCCAGCAGAGGGGACAGGGAAGGGGAGCAGTACTTC. This sequence encodes CASRGDREGEQYF.

The chain employs TRBV6-5 and TRBJ2-2, with a tentative D call TRBD1 (5 bases). The CDR3 extends over 14 amino acids. Trimming took off 6 bases at V and 1 base at J, with 9 bases between the two ends. Germline V gene lookup returns CDR1 MNHEY and CDR2 SVGAGI. The CDR3 DNA reads TGTGCCAGCAGACGACAGCAGAACACCGGGGAGCTGTTTTTT. Residues: CASRRQQNTGELFF.

The chain has TRBV6-5 and TRBJ2-7; D is perhaps TRBD2 (5 bases). The V gene's germline CDR1 is MNHEY and CDR2 SVGAGI. CDR3 length: 12 residues. V was pared by 11 bases and J by 6 bases, with 17 bases between. The CDR3 sequence: CAVGVEWGEQYF. For the CDR3, the DNA is TGTGCCGTCGGGGTTGAGTGGGGCGAGCAGTACTTC.

The chain carries TRBV3-1 (or the pseudogene TRBV3-2) and TRBJ2-5; 11 bases align to TRBD2. Germline loops: CDR1 LGHDT, CDR2 YNNKEL (reference sequence). V was clipped by 10 bases and J by 4 bases; unmatched bases: 20. The CDR3 is 18 residues long. The CDR3 nucleotides are TGTGCCACCACCCCGGTGTTAGCGGGGGGGCCGGTTGTAGAGACCCAGTACTTC. Residues: CATTPVLAGGPVVETQYF.

This clone appeared once. The chain combines TRBV7-4 with TRBJ2-1; 12 bases agree with TRBD1. The V gene end was trimmed by 5 bases and the J gene end by 8 bases; junction bases not matched to a gene: 13. The CDR3 contains 17 residues. The germline gives CDR1 SGHVT, CDR2 SQSDAQ. The CDR3 region is CASSHDPGQGARYEQFF. The CDR3 coding sequence is TGTGCCAGCAGCCACGATCCGGGACAGGGGGCGAGGTATGAGCAGTTCTTC.

This clone has a single count. The V call is TRBV7-9, the J call TRBJ1-1, with a tentative D call TRBD1 (5 bases). Trimming shortened V by 4 bases and J by 8 bases, and 14 bases separated the two germline ends. The CDR3 loop spans 13 amino acids. The germline V gene encodes CDR1 SEHNR and CDR2 FQNEAQ (reference sequence). For the CDR3, the DNA is TGTGCCAGCAGCTCTGTGACAGCGTCAGAAGCTTTCTTT. Protein sequence: CASSSVTASEAFF. Using reference TRBV7-9 and TRBJ1-1 for the parts outside the CDR3, the full variable domain is DTGVSQNPRHKITKRGQNVTFRCDPISEHNRLYWYRQTLGQGPEFLTYFQNEAQLEKSRLLSDRFSAERPKGSFSTLEIQRTEQGDSAMYLCASSSVTASEAFFGQGTRLTVV.

This rearrangement joins TRBV4-3 to TRBJ1-2, with TRBD1 identical over 7 bases. V shed 1 base and J 6 bases; nucleotides not matched to a gene: 8. Germline V gene data show CDR1 as LGHNA and CDR2 as YSLEER. CDR3 length: 15 residues. CDR3 amino acids: CASSQATGEGDGYTF. In DNA form, the CDR3 reads TGCGCCAGCAGCCAAGCCACAGGGGAAGGTGATGGCTACACCTTC.

The chain is built from TRBV7-2 and TRBJ1-1; D uncertain. CDR3 length equals 13 residues. Germline CDR1 is SGHTA and CDR2 is FQGNSA. Trimming pared 2 bases from V and 7 bases from J, leaving 11 bases between. The DNA for the CDR3 is TGTGCCAGCAGCTTACGGAGCGACCTTGAAGCTTTCTTT. Translated: CASSLRSDLEAFF. Full variable domain (remainder filled in from reference TRBV7-2 and TRBJ1-1): GAGVSQSPSNKVTEKGKDVELRCDPISGHTALYWYRQSLGQGLEFLIYFQGNSAPDKSGLPSDRFSAERTGGSVSTLTIQRTQQEDSAVYLCASSLRSDLEAFFGQGTRLTVV.

This chain uses TRBV29-1 with TRBJ2-1, with unresolved D. The CDR3 consists of 11 residues. Deletions cut 2 bases from V and 4 bases from J, with 3 bases between. CDR1 and CDR2 (germline): SQVTM, ANQGSEA. CDR3 DNA sequence: TGCAGCGTTGAATCATACAATGAGCAGTTCTTC. Its translation: CSVESYNEQFF.

V and J are TRBV29-1 and TRBJ2-5; 11 bases match TRBD2. Germline lookup yields CDR1 SQVTM and CDR2 ANQGSEA. The CDR3 loop spans 17 amino acids. J lost 1 base, V lost 5 bases, and 12 bases had no gene match. DNA for the CDR3: TGCAGCGTTTACTTCCACGATAGCGGGAGGGCCCAAGAGACCCAGTACTTC. Encoded protein: CSVYFHDSGRAQETQYF.